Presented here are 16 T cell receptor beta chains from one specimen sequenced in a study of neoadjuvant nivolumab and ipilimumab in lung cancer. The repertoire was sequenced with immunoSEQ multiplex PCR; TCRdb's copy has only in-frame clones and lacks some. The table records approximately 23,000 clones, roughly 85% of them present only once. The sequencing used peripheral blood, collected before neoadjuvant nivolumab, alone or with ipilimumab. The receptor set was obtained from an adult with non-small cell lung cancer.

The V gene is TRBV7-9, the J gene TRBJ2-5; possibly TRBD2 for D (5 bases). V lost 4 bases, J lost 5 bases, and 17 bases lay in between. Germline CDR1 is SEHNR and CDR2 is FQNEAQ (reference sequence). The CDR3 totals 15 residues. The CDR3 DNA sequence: TGTGCCAGCAGCTCCGGCGATAGCGTAACTGAGACCCAGTACTTC. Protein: CASSSGDSVTETQYF.

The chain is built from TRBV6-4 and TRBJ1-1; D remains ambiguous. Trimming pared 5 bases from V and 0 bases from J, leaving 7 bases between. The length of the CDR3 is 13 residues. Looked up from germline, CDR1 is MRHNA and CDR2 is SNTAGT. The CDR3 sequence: CASSQTLNTEAFF. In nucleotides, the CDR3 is TGTGCCAGCAGTCAGACCTTGAACACTGAAGCTTTCTTT.

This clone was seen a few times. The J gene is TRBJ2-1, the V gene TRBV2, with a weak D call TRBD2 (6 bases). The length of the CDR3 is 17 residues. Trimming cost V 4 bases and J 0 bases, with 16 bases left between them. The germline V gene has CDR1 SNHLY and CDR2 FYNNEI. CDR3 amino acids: CASSGTLALSSYNEQFF. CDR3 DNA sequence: TGTGCCAGCAGTGGAACTCTAGCGTTGAGCTCCTACAATGAGCAGTTCTTC.

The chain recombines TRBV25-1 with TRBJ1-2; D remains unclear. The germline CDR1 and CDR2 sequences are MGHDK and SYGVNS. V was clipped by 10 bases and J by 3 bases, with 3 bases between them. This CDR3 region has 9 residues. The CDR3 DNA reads TGTGCCACCCACTATGGCTACACCTTC. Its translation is CATHYGYTF.

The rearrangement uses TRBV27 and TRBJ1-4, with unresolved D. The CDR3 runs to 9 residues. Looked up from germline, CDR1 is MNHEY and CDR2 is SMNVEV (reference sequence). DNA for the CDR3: TGTGGGCGGAATGAAAAACTGTTTTTT. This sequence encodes CGRNEKLFF.

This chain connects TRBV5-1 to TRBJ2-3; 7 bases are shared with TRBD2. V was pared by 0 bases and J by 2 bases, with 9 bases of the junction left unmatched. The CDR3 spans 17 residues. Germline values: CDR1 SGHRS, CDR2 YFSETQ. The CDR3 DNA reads TGCGCCAGCAGCTTGGCCCCCCAAGCGGGGCACACAGATACGCAGTATTTT. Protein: CASSLAPQAGHTDTQYF.

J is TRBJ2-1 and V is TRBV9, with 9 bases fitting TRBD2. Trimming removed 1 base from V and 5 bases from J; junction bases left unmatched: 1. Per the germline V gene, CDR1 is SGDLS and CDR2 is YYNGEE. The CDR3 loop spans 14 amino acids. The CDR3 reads CASSVLAGNNEQFF. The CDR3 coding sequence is TGTGCCAGCAGCGTACTAGCGGGAAACAATGAGCAGTTCTTC. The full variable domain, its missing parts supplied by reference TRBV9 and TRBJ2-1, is DSGVTQTPKHLITATGQRVTLRCSPRSGDLSVYWYQQSLDQGLQFLIQYYNGEERAKGNILERFSAQQFPDLHSELNLSSLELGDSALYFCASSVLAGNNEQFFGPGTRLTVL.

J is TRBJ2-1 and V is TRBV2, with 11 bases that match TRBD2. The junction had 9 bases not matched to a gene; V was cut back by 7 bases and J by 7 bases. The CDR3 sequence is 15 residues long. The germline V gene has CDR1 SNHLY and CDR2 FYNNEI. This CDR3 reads CASNRELAGVNEQFF. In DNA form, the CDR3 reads TGTGCCAGCAACAGGGAACTAGCGGGAGTTAATGAGCAGTTCTTC.

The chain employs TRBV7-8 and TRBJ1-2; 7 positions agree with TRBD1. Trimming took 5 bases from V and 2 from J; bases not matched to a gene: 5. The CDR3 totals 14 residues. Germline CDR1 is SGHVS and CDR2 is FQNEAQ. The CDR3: CASSQTGTNYGYTF. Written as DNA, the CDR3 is TGTGCCAGCAGCCAGACAGGGACGAACTATGGCTACACCTTC. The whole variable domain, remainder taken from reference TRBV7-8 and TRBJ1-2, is GAGVSQSPRYKVAKRGQDVALRCDPISGHVSLFWYQQALGQGPEFLTYFQNEAQLDKSGLPSDRFFAERPEGSVSTLKIQRTQQEDSAVYLCASSQTGTNYGYTFGSGTRLTVV.

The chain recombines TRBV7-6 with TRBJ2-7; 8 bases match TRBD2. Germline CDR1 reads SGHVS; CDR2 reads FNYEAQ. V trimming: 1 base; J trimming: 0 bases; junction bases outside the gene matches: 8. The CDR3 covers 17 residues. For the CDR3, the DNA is TGTGCCAGCAGCTTAGTAATAGCGGGGCCCTTCTCCTACGAGCAGTACTTC. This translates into CASSLVIAGPFSYEQYF. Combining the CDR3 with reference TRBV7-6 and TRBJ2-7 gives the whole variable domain GAGVSQSPRYKVTKRGQDVALRCDPISGHVSLYWYRQALGQGPEFLTYFNYEAQQDKSGLPNDRFSAERPEGSISTLTIQRTEQRDSAMYRCASSLVIAGPFSYEQYFGPGTRLTVT.

CDR3 in amino acids: CSATQGYGYTF. CDR3 DNA sequence: TGCAGTGCTACCCAGGGCTATGGCTACACCTTC. J is TRBJ1-2 and V is TRBV20-1, with D possibly matching TRBD1 (5 bases). The CDR3 covers 11 residues. Looked up from germline, CDR1 is DFQATT and CDR2 is SNEGSKA (reference sequence). V lost 4 bases and J lost 4, with 7 bases in between.

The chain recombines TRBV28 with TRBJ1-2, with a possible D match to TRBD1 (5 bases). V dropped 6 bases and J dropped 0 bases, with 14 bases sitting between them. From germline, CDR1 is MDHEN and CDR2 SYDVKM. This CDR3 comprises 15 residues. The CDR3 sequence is CASRDNRFSNYGYTF. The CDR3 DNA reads TGTGCCAGCAGGGACAACAGATTCTCTAACTATGGCTACACCTTC.

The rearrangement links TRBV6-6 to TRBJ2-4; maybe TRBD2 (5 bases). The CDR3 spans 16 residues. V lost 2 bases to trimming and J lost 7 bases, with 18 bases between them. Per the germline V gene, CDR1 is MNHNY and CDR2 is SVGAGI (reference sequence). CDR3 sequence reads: CASSYETPGFLNIQYF. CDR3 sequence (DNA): TGTGCCAGCAGTTACGAGACCCCGGGGTTCCTCAACATTCAGTACTTC.

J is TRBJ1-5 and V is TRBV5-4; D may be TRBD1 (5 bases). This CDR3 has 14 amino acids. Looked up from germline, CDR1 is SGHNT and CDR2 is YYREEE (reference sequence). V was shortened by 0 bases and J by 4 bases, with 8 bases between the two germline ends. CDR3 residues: CASSLGGANQPQHF. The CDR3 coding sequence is TGTGCCAGCAGCTTGGGAGGGGCAAATCAGCCCCAGCATTTT.

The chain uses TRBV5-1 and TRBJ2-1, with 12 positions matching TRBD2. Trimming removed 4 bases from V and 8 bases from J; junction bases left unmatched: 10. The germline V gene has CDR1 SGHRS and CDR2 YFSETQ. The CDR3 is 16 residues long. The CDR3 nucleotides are TGCGCCAGCAGCCCCGGATGGGCTAGCGGGAGGGATGAGCAGTTCTTC. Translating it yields CASSPGWASGRDEQFF.

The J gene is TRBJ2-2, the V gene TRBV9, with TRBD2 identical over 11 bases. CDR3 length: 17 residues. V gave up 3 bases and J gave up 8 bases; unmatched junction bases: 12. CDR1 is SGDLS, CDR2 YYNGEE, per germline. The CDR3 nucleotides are TGTGCCAGCAGCGCCTCCGGGACTAGCGGTCTGGGAGGGGAGCTGTTTTTT. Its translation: CASSASGTSGLGGELFF.